This T cell receptor beta chain was recorded in a study of blood T cell repertoires in COVID-19. The wider study: T cells, B-cell-depleted T cells, or PBMCs supplied cDNA or gDNA.

Authors' analysis steps: By means of reference gene primer amplification, nucleated cell counts were estimated. Profiling relied on immunoSEQ multiplex PCR, and the TCRdb table lists in-frame clones only, not all of them. Clone size and the V and J calls come from that table; the DNA yielded D and trimming. The repertoire consists of about 170,000 clones, with 88% occurring once and the leading ten covering under 30%. The V and J ends lost 5 bases and 7 bases respectively, with 11 bases between them. Looked up from germline, CDR1 is SGHTA and CDR2 is FQGNSA. CDR3 size: 12 residues. The sequence was obtained from a man in his sixties with acute or convalescent COVID-19. Input material: peripheral blood. V gene TRBV7-2 combines with J gene TRBJ1-1; no definite D call. CDR3 protein: CASSASQVEAFF. CDR3 sequence (DNA): TGTGCCAGCAGCGCCTCACAAGTTGAAGCTTTCTTT.